One T cell receptor beta chain is described in this entry. This sample is drawn from a study of technical replicates of blood from a few donors. The V end was cut by 3 bases, the J end by 5 bases, with 14 bases between. The germline gives CDR1 KGHSH, CDR2 LQKENI. This CDR3 contains 15 residues. Libraries were prepared by immunoSEQ multiplex PCR; TCRdb keeps only in-frame clonotypes and omits some of them. Of 75,000 to 95,000 clones listed, around 94% are singletons. Source material: T cells isolated from PBMCs. The chain recombines TRBV18 with TRBJ2-1; possibly TRBD1 for D (5 bases). The sequence was collected from a human donor in good health. The CDR3 nucleotides are TGTGCCAGCTCACCGAGATCGGGCAGGGACAATGAGCAGTTCTTC. Protein: CASSPRSGRDNEQFF.